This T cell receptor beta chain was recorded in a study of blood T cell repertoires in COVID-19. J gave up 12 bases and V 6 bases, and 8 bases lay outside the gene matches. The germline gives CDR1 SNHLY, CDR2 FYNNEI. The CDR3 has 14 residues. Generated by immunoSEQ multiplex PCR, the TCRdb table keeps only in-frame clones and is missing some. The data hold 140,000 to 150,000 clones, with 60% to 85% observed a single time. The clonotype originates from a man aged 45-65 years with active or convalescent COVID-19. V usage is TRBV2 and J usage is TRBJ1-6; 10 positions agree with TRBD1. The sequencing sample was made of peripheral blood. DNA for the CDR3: TGTGCCAGCAGGGCGGACAGGGGGGGACAACCCCTCCACTTT. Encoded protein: CASRADRGGQPLHF.